A selection of T cell receptor beta chains follows, all from one sample in a study of Tregs in tolerant kidney transplant recipients. Generated by immunoSEQ multiplex PCR, the TCRdb table keeps only in-frame clones and is missing some. This sample yields 50,000 or so clones, of which less than 95% are seen a single time; less than 0.75% belongs to the top ten. The sample consisted of Tregs from blood. These receptor sequences come from a human donor in good health. Both conserved end residues are part of each CDR3. Fields, in order: J gene, V gene, D gene, CDR3 length, CDR3 protein, CDR3 DNA. D genes are given only for firm matches.

TRBJ2-7 TRBV19 NA 14 CASSNFGRTYEQYF TGTGCCAGTAGCAATTTCGGACGGACCTACGAGCAGTACTTC
TRBJ1-1 TRBV4-2 TRBD1 16 CASSRGTGGMNTEAFF TGTGCCAGCAGCCGCGGGACAGGGGGAATGAACACTGAAGCTTTCTTT
TRBJ2-3 TRBV5-4 TRBD2 15 CASSLSSGRAYTQYF TGTGCCAGCAGCTTGTCTAGCGGGAGGGCTTATACGCAGTATTTT
TRBJ1-6 TRBV7-9 TRBD1 16 CASSTYPGTGNSPLHF TGTGCCAGCAGCACTTACCCCGGGACAGGGAATTCACCCCTCCACTTT
TRBJ2-2 TRBV18 NA 16 CASSPGVVTNTGELFF TGTGCCAGCTCACCGGGTGTGGTAACGAACACCGGGGAGCTGTTTTTT
TRBJ2-2 TRBV5-4 NA 14 CASSVGLNTGELFF TGTGCCAGCAGCGTGGGACTGAACACCGGGGAGCTGTTTTTT
TRBJ2-7 TRBV4-1 NA 14 CASSQATESYEQYF TGCGCCAGCAGCCAAGCGACGGAATCCTACGAGCAGTACTTC
TRBJ1-2 TRBV6-5 TRBD1 16 CASSYFSGQGGYGYTF TGTGCCAGCAGTTATTTTTCAGGACAGGGGGGCTATGGCTACACCTTC
TRBJ2-7 TRBV7-9 TRBD2 15 CASRRLLAGENEQYF TGTGCCAGCAGGCGATTGCTAGCGGGGGAAAACGAGCAGTACTTC
TRBJ2-7 TRBV5-4 TRBD2 17 CASSRAPAGPRLGEQYF TGTGCCAGCAGCCGCGCGCCAGCGGGACCTCGTTTAGGCGAGCAGTACTTC
TRBJ2-3 TRBV6-4 NA 18 CASSDSSSQGSGADTQYF TGTGCCAGCAGTGACTCGAGCTCGCAGGGTAGTGGCGCAGATACGCAGTATTTT
TRBJ2-5 TRBV25-1 NA 13 CASSGWGQETQYF TGTGCCAGCAGCGGCTGGGGCCAAGAGACCCAGTACTTC
TRBJ1-6 TRBV6-1 NA 17 CASSGFRGGGYNSPLHF TGTGCCAGCAGTGGTTTCAGGGGCGGTGGTTATAATTCACCCCTCCACTTT
TRBJ2-7 TRBV2 NA 15 CASSRWQGDSYEQYF TGTGCCAGCAGTAGGTGGCAGGGCGACTCCTACGAGCAGTACTTC
TRBJ1-4 TRBV6-5 TRBD1 14 CASSRQGLGEKLFF TGTGCCAGCAGTCGACAGGGCCTAGGGGAAAAACTGTTTTTT
TRBJ2-7 TRBV5-5 TRBD2 15 CASSFSGGASYEQYF TGTGCCAGCAGCTTTAGCGGGGGGGCCTCCTACGAGCAGTACTTC
TRBJ1-1 TRBV29-1 TRBD1 13 CSVDQGGSTEAFF TGCAGCGTAGACCAGGGGGGGAGCACTGAAGCTTTCTTT
TRBJ1-4 TRBV5-1 NA 13 CASSLGLNEKLFF TGCGCCAGCAGCTTGGGGCTGAATGAAAAACTGTTTTTT